Given below is one T cell receptor beta chain in context. Its matching antigen is unknown. The CDR3 contains 13 residues. V lost 5 bases and J 2 bases, leaving 10 bases between the germline ends. In the library, individual cDNA molecules carried attached unique molecular identifiers. TCRdb fed the 5' RACE reads into MiXCR, producing one record per CDR3 protein. The sample includes just under 60,000 distinct CDR3 sequences, about 9.8% seen only once; the top ten take approximately 15%. The data derive from a study of early T cells in non-severe SARS-CoV-2 infection. Study context: It was bulk RNA from unsorted whole blood that was sequenced, and the chains were unpaired.

Study-level results: Clonotype matching in VDJdb favored anti-spike CD8 responses and did not capture private and CD4 specificities.

The chain is built from TRBV12-3 or TRBV12-4 and TRBJ2-7, with D perhaps TRBD1 or TRBD2 (5 bases each). Sequenced: whole blood. The TCR sequence derives from an adult who was a healthcare worker with PCR-confirmed SARS-CoV-2 infection or an uninfected control (not recorded which). CDR3 bases: TGTGCCAGCAGTCCCGGGACCACCTACGAGCAGTACTTC. This codes for CASSPGTTYEQYF.